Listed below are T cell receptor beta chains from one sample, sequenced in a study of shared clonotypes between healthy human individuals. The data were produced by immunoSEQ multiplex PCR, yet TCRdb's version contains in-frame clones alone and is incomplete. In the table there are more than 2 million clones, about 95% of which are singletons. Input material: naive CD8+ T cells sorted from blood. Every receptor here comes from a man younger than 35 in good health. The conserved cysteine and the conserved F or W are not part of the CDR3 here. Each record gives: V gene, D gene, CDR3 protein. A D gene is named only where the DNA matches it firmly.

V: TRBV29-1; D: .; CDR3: SVEWPGNEQF
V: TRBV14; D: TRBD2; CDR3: ASSQGPRTSRTDTQY
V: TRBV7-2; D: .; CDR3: ASSTTGQAYEQY
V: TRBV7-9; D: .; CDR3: ASSLGEQLSNQPQH
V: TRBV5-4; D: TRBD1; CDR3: ASSFQPGLRGQDYGYT
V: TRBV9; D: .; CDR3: ASSPTGLLSYEQY
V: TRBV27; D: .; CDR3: ASSLSAGSHRGELF
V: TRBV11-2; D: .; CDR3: ASSLYVDSYEQY
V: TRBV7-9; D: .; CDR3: ASSALEGVGPNYGYT
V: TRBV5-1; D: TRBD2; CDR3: ASSSVAGLNADTQY
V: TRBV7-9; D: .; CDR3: ASSPLDGGLGSGANVLT
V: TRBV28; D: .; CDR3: ASSFRYEQY
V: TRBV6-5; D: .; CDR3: ASSTQGLDTSEQY
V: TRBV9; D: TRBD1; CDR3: ASSEEGATNEKLF
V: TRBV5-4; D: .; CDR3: ASSAQSYNSPLH
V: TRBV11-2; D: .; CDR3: ASSLSPSTEQY
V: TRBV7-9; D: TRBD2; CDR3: ASSLTSGDNEQF
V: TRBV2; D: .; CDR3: ASALGGGSYEQY
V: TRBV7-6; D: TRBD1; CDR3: ASSPQGPSYEQY
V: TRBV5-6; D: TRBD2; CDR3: ASSLSSGRTGELF
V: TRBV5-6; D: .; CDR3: ASSYGTPGNEQF
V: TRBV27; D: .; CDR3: ASSVPGHVFEAF
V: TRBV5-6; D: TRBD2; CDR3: ASSLGLADLWGQY
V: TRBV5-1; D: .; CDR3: ASSLFGESYEQY
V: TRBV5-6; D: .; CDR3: ASSSELISYEQY
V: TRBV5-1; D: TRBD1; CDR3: ASSWGQGPTGELF
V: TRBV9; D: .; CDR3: ASSGQGWEQY
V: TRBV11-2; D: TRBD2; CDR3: ASSPASGGAGDTQY
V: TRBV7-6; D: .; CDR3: ASSLERADTIY
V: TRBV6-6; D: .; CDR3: ASSYGEGVQPQH
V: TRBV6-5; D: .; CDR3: ATGTLYGYT
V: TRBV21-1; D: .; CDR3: ASSINGTVHTDTQY